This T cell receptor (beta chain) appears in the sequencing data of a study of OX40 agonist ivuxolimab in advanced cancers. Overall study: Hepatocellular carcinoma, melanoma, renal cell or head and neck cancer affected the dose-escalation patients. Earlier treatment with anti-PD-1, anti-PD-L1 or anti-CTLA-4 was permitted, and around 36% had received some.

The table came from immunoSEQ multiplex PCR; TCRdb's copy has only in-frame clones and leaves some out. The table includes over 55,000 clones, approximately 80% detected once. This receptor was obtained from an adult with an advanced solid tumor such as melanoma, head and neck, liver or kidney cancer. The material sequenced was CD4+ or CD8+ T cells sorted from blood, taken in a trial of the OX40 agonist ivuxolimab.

CDR3 region: CAWRTDGKGSYEQYF. CDR3 sequence (DNA): TGTGCCTGGAGGACAGACGGGAAGGGCTCCTACGAGCAGTACTTC. This sequence joins TRBV30 and TRBJ2-7, with D perhaps matching TRBD1 or TRBD2 (5 bases each). The CDR3 has 15 residues. Germline assignment: CDR1 GTSNPN and CDR2 SVGIG (reference sequence). V lost 3 bases and J 0 bases, leaving 15 bases between the germline ends.